These 10 T cell receptor beta chains were sequenced from one sample in a study of T cells in Graves' hyperthyroidism and ophthalmopathy. TCR beta CDR3 regions were amplified from RNA. HTBI primers were employed in a first-round RT-PCR of the TCR CDR3. TCRdb used MiXCR to reprocess the multiplex PCR reads, holding one entry per CDR3 protein. This sample yields roughly 530,000 distinct CDR3 sequences, of which roughly a sixth are seen a single time; 17% belongs to the top ten. Sequencing input: blood. The source of these receptors is a woman aged 18-29 years with Graves' ophthalmopathy.

This clonotype has a count of ten or more. The CDR3 DNA reads TGTGCCAGCAGGCATGCGGGGGACCCCTACGAGCAGTACTTC. Its protein is CASRHAGDPYEQYF. The chain links TRBV2 to TRBJ2-7, with 7 bases lining up with TRBD2. The germline V gene has CDR1 SNHLY and CDR2 FYNNEI. The CDR3 runs to 14 residues. After removal of 6 bases from V and 2 bases from J, the junction contained 7 bases not matched to a gene. The full variable domain, rest sourced from reference TRBV2 and TRBJ2-7, is EPEVTQTPSHQVTQMGQEVILRCVPISNHLYFYWYRQILGQKVEFLVSFYNNEISEKSEIFDDQFSVERPDGSNFTLKIRSTKLEDSAMYFCASRHAGDPYEQYFGPGTRLTVT.

This clonotype turned up a few times. This rearrangement joins TRBV5-1 to TRBJ1-2, with TRBD1 matching 7 bases. The length of the CDR3 is 15 residues. With 2 bases clipped from V and 5 bases from J, the junction kept 9 bases outside the gene matches. Germline values: CDR1 SGHRS, CDR2 YFSETQ. The CDR3 here is CASSFPGQEDYGYTF. The CDR3 bases are TGCGCCAGCAGCTTCCCCGGACAGGAGGATTATGGCTACACCTTC.

This clonotype was recorded a few times. The rearrangement links TRBV6-1 to TRBJ2-5; TRBD2 might be the D (6 bases). With 10 bases removed from V and 9 bases from J, the gap between germline ends came to 12 bases. There are 10 residues in the CDR3. CDR1 and CDR2 from the germline V gene are MNHNS and SASEGT. CDR3 DNA: TGTGCCATCGACCGGAGGGCCCAGTACTTC. It is translated as CAIDRRAQYF.

The sample holds many counts of this clonotype. The chain uses TRBV7-8 and TRBJ1-2; 8 bases match TRBD1. V was clipped by 5 bases and J by 8 bases; unmatched bases: 13. This CDR3 region has 15 residues. Germline assignment: CDR1 SGHVS and CDR2 FQNEAQ. CDR3 DNA: TGTGCCAGCAGCCTTATTGGACAGGGCGGGCGAGGCTACACCTTC. Its translation: CASSLIGQGGRGYTF.

Many counts were recorded for this clonotype. This chain links TRBV6-1 with TRBJ1-2; D gene ambiguous. This CDR3 spans 14 amino acids. Trimming left V 5 bases short and J 4 bases short, with 14 bases between. Germline loops: CDR1 MNHNS, CDR2 SASEGT. CDR3 sequence reads: CASSKTDGTYGYTF. CDR3 DNA: TGTGCCAGCAGTAAGACGGACGGAACCTATGGCTACACCTTC.

Sample share makes this clonotype medium-sized. The chain has TRBV7-8 and TRBJ2-2; D is perhaps TRBD1 (7 bases). This CDR3 has 15 amino acids. With 5 bases removed from V and 4 bases from J, the gap between germline ends came to 14 bases. Germline lookup yields CDR1 SGHVS and CDR2 FQNEAQ. CDR3 in amino acids: CASSGGQGVTGELFF. The DNA of the CDR3 is TGTGCCAGCAGCGGAGGGCAGGGGGTCACCGGGGAGCTGTTTTTT.

This clonotype was found many times. The chain recombines TRBV12-3 or TRBV12-4 with TRBJ1-1; no reliable D call. Between the trimmed V and J ends, which lost 1 base and 1 base, there was a span of 13 bases. CDR3 size: 16 residues. This chain's CDR3 is CASSLGRATENTEAFF. In DNA form, the CDR3 reads TGTGCCAGCAGTTTAGGAAGGGCCACAGAGAACACTGAAGCTTTCTTT.

The chain recombines TRBV5-8 with TRBJ1-1; D might be TRBD1 (6 bases). The V and J ends lost 3 bases and 2 bases respectively, with 14 bases between them. Germline V CDR1 and CDR2: SGHTS, YDEGEE. This CDR3 is built from 15 residues. CDR3 DNA sequence: TGTGCCAGCAGCTCAGAGGAACAGGGAAACACTGAAGCTTTCTTT. This gives the protein CASSSEEQGNTEAFF. The full variable domain, in which reference TRBV5-8 and TRBJ1-1 provide the parts outside the CDR3, is EAGVTQSPTHLIKTRGQQATLRCSPISGHTSVYWYQQALGLGLQFLLWYDEGEERNRGNFPPRFSGRQFPNYSSELNVNALELEDSALYLCASSSEEQGNTEAFFGQGTRLTVV.

This clonotype was recorded at least ten times. This sequence joins TRBV20-1 and TRBJ1-2; D may be TRBD1 (5 bases). Germline CDR1 DFQATT, CDR2 SNEGSKA (reference sequence). The V end lost 3 bases, the J end lost 4 bases, and 12 bases lay between the germline ends. This CDR3 comprises 13 residues. The CDR3 is CSARLSGGYGYTF. CDR3 in DNA: TGCAGTGCTAGGCTGTCGGGGGGCTATGGCTACACCTTC.

Comments on this clonotype: This may be a read error, as it is one base from a much larger clone. The J gene is TRBJ1-6, the V gene TRBV7-6; a weak D match, TRBD1 (6 bases). The CDR3 covers 14 residues. Germline-derived CDR1 and CDR2 are SGHVS and FNYEAQ. The CDR3 DNA is TGTGCCCGCAGCGTGGACAGCTATAATTCACCCCTCCACTTT. Translation gives CARSVDSYNSPLHF.